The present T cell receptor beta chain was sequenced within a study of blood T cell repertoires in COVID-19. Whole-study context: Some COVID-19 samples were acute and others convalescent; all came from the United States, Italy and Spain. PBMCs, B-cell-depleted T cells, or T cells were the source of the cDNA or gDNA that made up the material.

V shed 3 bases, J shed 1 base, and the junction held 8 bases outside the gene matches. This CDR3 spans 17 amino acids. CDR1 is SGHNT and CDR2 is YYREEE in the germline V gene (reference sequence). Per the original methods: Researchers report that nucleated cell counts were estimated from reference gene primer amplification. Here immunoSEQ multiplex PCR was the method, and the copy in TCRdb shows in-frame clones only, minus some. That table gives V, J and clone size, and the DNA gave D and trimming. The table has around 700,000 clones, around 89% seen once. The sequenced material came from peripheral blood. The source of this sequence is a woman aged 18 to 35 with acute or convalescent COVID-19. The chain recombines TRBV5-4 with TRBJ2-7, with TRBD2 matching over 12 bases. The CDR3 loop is CASSYPVTSGGSYEQYF. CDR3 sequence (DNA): TGTGCCAGCAGCTATCCAGTCACTAGCGGGGGGTCCTACGAGCAGTACTTC. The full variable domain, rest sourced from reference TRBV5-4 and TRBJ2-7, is ETGVTQSPTHLIKTRGQQVTLRCSSQSGHNTVSWYQQALGQGPQFIFQYYREEENGRGNFPPRFSGLQFPNYSSELNVNALELDDSALYLCASSYPVTSGGSYEQYFGPGTRLTVT.